This paragraph reports one TCR beta chain. The data are from a study of blood T cell repertoires in COVID-19. Repertoires were generated with immunoSEQ multiplex PCR, while TCRdb's copy carries only in-frame clones and drops some. The sample includes 200,000 to 250,000 clones, around 89% of them seen just once. J was trimmed by 4 bases and V by 4 bases; bases with no gene match: 9. The CDR3 has 16 residues. Per the germline V gene, CDR1 is MNHEY and CDR2 is SVGAGI. This sequence originates from a woman aged 30 to 39 who had recovered from COVID-19. The chain uses TRBV6-5 and TRBJ2-3, with 9 bases aligning to TRBD1. The sample taken for sequencing was PBMCs or T cells enriched from blood (not recorded which). The CDR3 nucleotides are TGTGCCAGCAGTTCTCAGACAGGGGGTGTCGCAGATACGCAGTATTTT. This sequence encodes CASSSQTGGVADTQYF.